A single sample gave rise to the 20 T cell receptor beta chains below, sequenced in a study of beta chain features in type 1 diabetes. Isolated RNA was reverse transcribed in full, so expressed TCRB transcripts were sequenced. Sequencing was performed with immunoSEQ multiplex PCR; in TCRdb, only in-frame clones are kept and a portion is missing. Of 200,000 to 300,000 clones in the sample, 13% to 15% were seen once. Material: naive CD4+ T cells from blood. Receptors originate from a woman in her 40s in good health.

J is TRBJ2-5 and V is TRBV9, with 8 positions matching TRBD2. The germline gives CDR1 SGDLS, CDR2 YYNGEE. This CDR3 region has 16 residues. Germline trimming cut 4 bases from V and 5 bases from J; bases unmatched to any gene: 13. Written as DNA, the CDR3 is TGTGCCAGCAGCCCAGCTTTGCGGGGGGTACGGGAGACCCAGTACTTC. It translates to CASSPALRGVRETQYF.

The gene calls are TRBV18 and TRBJ2-2; possible D gene TRBD1, 6 bases. The V gene lost 5 bases and the J gene lost 2 bases, with 12 bases spanning the gap. This CDR3 is built from 15 residues. Per germline, CDR1 KGHSH and CDR2 LQKENI. The CDR3 DNA reads as TGTGCCAGCTCATCGGGACAACTAAACACCGGGGAGCTGTTTTTT. Its translation is CASSSGQLNTGELFF.

This clone was observed a handful of times. CDR3 sequence: CASSLGTGSSGYTF. The CDR3 DNA follows: TGTGCCAGCAGCTTAGGGACAGGGTCCTCTGGCTACACCTTC. V gene TRBV13 combines with J gene TRBJ1-2; TRBD1 matches 7 bases. V trimming: 0 bases; J trimming: 7 bases; junction bases outside the gene matches: 5. The CDR3 has 14 residues. Germline V gene lookup returns CDR1 PRHDT and CDR2 FYEKMQ (reference sequence).

This sequence joins TRBV4-1 and TRBJ2-7; 8 bases map to TRBD1. The ends lost 1 base at V and 2 bases at J; junction bases unmatched: 4. This CDR3 has 15 amino acids. Looked up from germline, CDR1 is MGHRA and CDR2 is YSYEKL. This CDR3 reads CASSQGGQAAYEQYF. DNA for the CDR3: TGCGCCAGCAGCCAAGGGGGACAGGCCGCCTACGAGCAGTACTTC.

The rearrangement joins TRBV6-5 to TRBJ1-4; 7 bases fit TRBD1. Germline CDR1 is MNHEY and CDR2 is SVGAGI. V shed 7 bases, J shed 10 bases, and the junction held 12 bases outside the gene matches. CDR3 length equals 14 residues. CDR3 bases: TGTGCCAGCAATTCACAGGGGTTACTGCGAAAACTGTTTTTT. Translated: CASNSQGLLRKLFF.

This clone appeared a few times. The V gene is TRBV25-1, the J gene TRBJ2-2, with D possibly matching TRBD2 (6 bases). Germline V gene data show CDR1 as MGHDK and CDR2 as SYGVNS. The CDR3 is 16 amino acids. With 5 bases removed from V and 3 bases from J, the gap between germline ends came to 16 bases. The CDR3 protein is CASSRGAGIDTGELFF. CDR3 DNA: TGTGCCAGCAGTAGAGGGGCGGGGATCGACACCGGGGAGCTGTTTTTT.

The sample holds many counts of this clone. The chain employs TRBV29-1 and TRBJ1-5, with TRBD1 matching over 8 bases. Unmatched junction bases numbered 2, after V lost 4 bases and J lost 6 bases. There are 12 residues in the CDR3. Germline V gene lookup returns CDR1 SQVTM and CDR2 ANQGSEA. CDR3 sequence reads: CSVAGGTQPQHF. The CDR3 DNA reads as TGCAGCGTTGCAGGGGGCACTCAGCCCCAGCATTTT.

CDR3 DNA: TGTGCCAGCAGCCGCAGGGGGTTGTACGAGCAGTACTTC. Its translation is CASSRRGLYEQYF. The chain employs TRBV14 and TRBJ2-7; 7 positions agree with TRBD1. The CDR3 covers 13 residues. Germline V gene data show CDR1 as SGHDN and CDR2 as FVKESK. Unmatched junction bases numbered 4, after V lost 4 bases and J lost 4 bases. Variable domain in full (rest from reference TRBV14 and TRBJ2-7): EAGVTQFPSHSVIEKGQTVTLRCDPISGHDNLYWYRRVMGKEIKFLLHFVKESKQDESGMPNNRFLAERTGGTYSTLKVQPAELEDSGVYFCASSRRGLYEQYFGPGTRLTVT.

This clone was recorded a few times. This sequence joins TRBV6-5 and TRBJ2-3, with 7 bases identical to TRBD2. From germline, CDR1 is MNHEY and CDR2 SVGAGI. With V trimmed by 5 bases and J by 2 bases, 7 bases remained unmatched. The CDR3 length is 15 residues. CDR3 sequence: CASSNLGGTTDTQYF. Written as DNA, the CDR3 is TGTGCCAGCAGTAACCTCGGGGGGACCACAGATACGCAGTATTTT.

This clone appeared a few times. The rearrangement links TRBV15 to TRBJ2-7; 10 nucleotides align to TRBD1. The germline CDR1 and CDR2 sequences are LNHNV and YYDKDF (reference sequence). The CDR3 contains 15 residues. With 1 base clipped from V and 2 bases from J, the junction kept 2 bases outside the gene matches. This chain's CDR3 is CATSRGTGGAYEQYF. CDR3 DNA sequence: TGTGCCACCAGCAGAGGGACAGGGGGAGCCTACGAGCAGTACTTC.

This chain links TRBV5-1 with TRBJ2-2; 15 bases line up with TRBD2. There are 17 residues in the CDR3. Trimming removed 4 bases from V and 6 bases from J; junction bases left unmatched: 7. Germline CDR1 reads SGHRS; CDR2 reads YFSETQ. As DNA, the CDR3 is TGCGCCAGCAGCGCGAGGACTAGCGGGGGGGCAGCCGGGGAGCTGTTTTTT. It is translated as CASSARTSGGAAGELFF.

The chain joins TRBV7-9 to TRBJ2-3; 7 bases are a match to TRBD1. From germline, CDR1 is SEHNR and CDR2 FQNEAQ (reference sequence). The CDR3 loop spans 13 amino acids. CDR3 coding DNA: TGTGCTCAAACCGGGACAGCCACAGATACGCAGTATTTT. Its protein is CAQTGTATDTQYF.

The chain uses TRBV4-3 and TRBJ2-2; D gene unclear. Germline loops: CDR1 LGHNA, CDR2 YSLEER. This CDR3 spans 13 amino acids. V was shortened by 0 bases and J by 9 bases, with 8 bases between the two germline ends. DNA for the CDR3: TGCGCCAGCAGCCAAGATCTTTTGTGGGAGCTGTTTTTT. Translated: CASSQDLLWELFF.

The table lists this clone with a few counts. The chain has TRBV7-2 and TRBJ2-3; possibly TRBD2 for D (5 bases). Germline CDR1 and CDR2: SGHTA and FQGNSA. CDR3 length: 18 amino acids. V gave up 0 bases and J gave up 0 bases, with 16 bases separating them. The CDR3 spells CASSLARTARTSTDTQYF. CDR3 DNA: TGTGCCAGCAGCTTAGCGAGGACTGCGCGGACTAGCACAGATACGCAGTATTTT. The full variable domain, in which reference TRBV7-2 and TRBJ2-3 provide the parts outside the CDR3, is GAGVSQSPSNKVTEKGKDVELRCDPISGHTALYWYRQSLGQGLEFLIYFQGNSAPDKSGLPSDRFSAERTGGSVSTLTIQRTQQEDSAVYLCASSLARTARTSTDTQYFGPGTRLTVL.

The J gene is TRBJ1-2, the V gene TRBV18; D may be TRBD1 (5 bases). The CDR3 is 15 residues long. CDR1 KGHSH and CDR2 LQKENI come from the germline V gene. V lost 2 bases and J 8 bases, leaving 18 bases between the germline ends. CDR3 region: CASSPLTRAHDGYTF. In DNA, the CDR3 is TGTGCCAGCTCACCATTGACCAGGGCCCATGACGGCTACACCTTC.

This chain connects TRBV29-1 to TRBJ1-2, with D possibly being TRBD1 (6 bases). CDR1 SQVTM and CDR2 ANQGSEA come from the germline V gene. Trimming stripped 7 bases from V and 6 bases from J, with 21 bases between. There are 14 residues in the CDR3. The CDR3 here is CSAGAGGGINGYTF. The CDR3 nucleotides are TGCAGCGCAGGGGCAGGAGGAGGAATTAATGGCTACACCTTC.

The sample holds a few counts of this clone. V is TRBV7-2 and J is TRBJ1-6; 8 bases line up with TRBD1. This CDR3 contains 14 residues. Trimming cost V 7 bases and J 6 bases; bases outside gene matches: 5. Germline V gives CDR1 SGHTA, CDR2 FQGNSA. CDR3 loop: CASNPGQGNSPLHF. CDR3 sequence (DNA): TGTGCCAGCAATCCCGGACAGGGTAATTCACCCCTCCACTTT.

This clone was counted between two and nine times. This chain uses TRBV7-9 with TRBJ1-2, with 9 bases aligning to TRBD1. The CDR3 loop spans 15 amino acids. Germline V lookup: CDR1 SEHNR, CDR2 FQNEAQ (reference sequence). The V and J ends lost 5 bases and 4 bases, in that order; junction bases with no gene match: 8. The CDR3 protein is CASSPRQGGGYGYTF. CDR3 bases: TGTGCCAGCAGCCCGCGACAGGGGGGCGGCTATGGCTACACCTTC. The full variable domain, with the rest looked up from reference TRBV7-9 and TRBJ1-2, is DTGVSQNPRHKITKRGQNVTFRCDPISEHNRLYWYRQTLGQGPEFLTYFQNEAQLEKSRLLSDRFSAERPKGSFSTLEIQRTEQGDSAMYLCASSPRQGGGYGYTFGSGTRLTVV.

This clone was observed a handful of times. The CDR3 reads CASSILGLAGAHSTDTQYF. The DNA of the CDR3 is TGTGCCAGTAGTATACTGGGACTAGCGGGGGCCCATAGCACAGATACGCAGTATTTT. The chain carries TRBV19 and TRBJ2-3; 14 nucleotides agree with TRBD2. The CDR3 runs 19 residues. Trimming at V came to 2 bases and at J to 0 bases, leaving 7 bases not matched to a gene. CDR1 and CDR2 from the germline V gene are LNHDA and SQIVND (reference sequence).

This rearrangement joins TRBV2 to TRBJ1-2, with unresolved D. CDR3 length: 13 residues. V shed 4 bases and J shed 2 bases, with 8 bases lying between them. The germline V gene has CDR1 SNHLY and CDR2 FYNNEI. This CDR3 reads CASSVDINYGYTF. CDR3 coding DNA: TGTGCCAGCAGTGTTGACATCAACTATGGCTACACCTTC.